A single sample is the source of the 10 T cell receptor beta chains below, sequenced in a study of beta chain features in type 1 diabetes. TCRB transcripts that were expressed got sequenced, as all of the isolated RNA had been reverse transcribed. The protocol was immunoSEQ multiplex PCR, while the TCRdb copy is restricted to in-frame clones and leaves out a portion. The table includes some 290,000 clones, 24% detected once. Their cognate antigens are unknown. Study results and caveats: Shorter TCRB CDR3s, moderately but significantly so, were found in Type 1 diabetes patients in all four CD4+ subsets.

The sample comprised naive CD4+ T cells from blood. Receptors originate from a woman aged 25 to 39 with type 1 diabetes.

The rearrangement links TRBV6-4 to TRBJ1-1; possibly TRBD1 for D (6 bases). This CDR3 has 14 residues. Deletions cut 4 bases from V and 6 bases from J, with 15 bases between. Germline V gene sequence: CDR1 MRHNA, CDR2 SNTAGT. The CDR3, as DNA: TGTGCCAGCAGTGTCAGAGGGGGATACTCTGAAGCTTTCTTT. Protein product: CASSVRGGYSEAFF.

This clone was seen more than once but under ten times. The J gene is TRBJ1-4, the V gene TRBV30; D is possibly TRBD1 (5 bases). From germline, CDR1 is GTSNPN and CDR2 SVGIG (reference sequence). CDR3 size: 16 residues. V lost 2 bases and J 6 bases, leaving 19 bases between the germline ends. The CDR3 DNA reads TGTGCCTGGAGTTACCAAGGGACCGCGGGGCATGAAAAACTGTTTTTT. It translates to CAWSYQGTAGHEKLFF.

This clone was detected a few times. V gene TRBV19 combines with J gene TRBJ1-5, with D tentatively TRBD1 (5 bases). Germline loops: CDR1 LNHDA, CDR2 SQIVND (reference sequence). There are 13 residues in the CDR3. V lost 8 bases, J lost 5 bases, and 13 bases lay in between. The CDR3 here is CASGSRGDQPQHF. The CDR3 DNA is TGTGCCAGTGGTTCTAGGGGCGATCAGCCCCAGCATTTT.

This chain links TRBV6-4 with TRBJ2-6; weak D call: TRBD1 (6 bases). There are 18 residues in the CDR3. Trimming cost V 2 bases and J 0 bases, with 14 bases left between them. Per germline, CDR1 MRHNA and CDR2 SNTAGT. The CDR3 DNA is TGTGCCAGCAGTGACCGGCAGGGGATCCCCTCTGGGGCCAACGTCCTGACTTTC. Its protein is CASSDRQGIPSGANVLTF.

This clone was recorded a few times. The chain uses TRBV7-9 and TRBJ2-5; D may be TRBD2 (6 bases). The V and J ends lost 3 bases and 5 bases respectively, with 10 bases between them. CDR3 length: 13 amino acids. CDR1 is SEHNR, CDR2 FQNEAQ, per germline (reference sequence). CDR3 coding DNA: TGTGCCAGCAGCTTCGGGGCGGGGGAGACCCAGTACTTC. This codes for CASSFGAGETQYF.

V and J are TRBV11-1 and TRBJ2-3; tentatively, D is TRBD2 (5 bases). V lost 8 bases to trimming and J lost 2 bases, with 14 bases between them. Germline V gene lookup returns CDR1 SGHAT and CDR2 FQDESV (reference sequence). The length of the CDR3 is 14 residues. The CDR3 sequence is CASGRETHTDTQYF. CDR3 bases: TGTGCCAGCGGCCGGGAAACCCACACAGATACGCAGTATTTT. Using reference TRBV11-1 and TRBJ2-3 for the parts outside the CDR3, the full variable domain is EAEVAQSPRYKITEKSQAVAFWCDPISGHATLYWYRQILGQGPELLVQFQDESVVDDSQLPKDRFSAERLKGVDSTLKIQPAELGDSAMYLCASGRETHTDTQYFGPGTRLTVL.

This clone was observed a handful of times. V usage is TRBV18 and J usage is TRBJ2-7, with TRBD2 matching 14 bases. The length of the CDR3 is 17 residues. The germline V gene has CDR1 KGHSH and CDR2 LQKENI. J was trimmed by 5 bases and V by 2 bases; bases with no gene match: 8. CDR3 residues: CASSPATSGRATHEQYF. CDR3 DNA sequence: TGTGCCAGCTCACCAGCGACTAGCGGGAGGGCGACCCACGAGCAGTACTTC.

The chain has TRBV4-1 and TRBJ2-3, with 15 bases fitting TRBD2. CDR1 is MGHRA and CDR2 is YSYEKL in the germline V gene. Trimming took 0 bases from V and 2 from J; bases not matched to a gene: 3. This CDR3 has 18 amino acids. The CDR3 region has the DNA TGCGCCAGCAGCCAAGAAGGACTAGCGGGAGGGACCACAGATACGCAGTATTTT. Protein product: CASSQEGLAGGTTDTQYF.

A few counts support this clone. The V and J genes are TRBV9 and TRBJ1-5; 7 nucleotides agree with TRBD1. The V and J ends lost 4 bases and 7 bases, in that order; junction bases with no gene match: 11. The CDR3 has 15 amino acids. Germline V gene data show CDR1 as SGDLS and CDR2 as YYNGEE. The CDR3 DNA follows: TGTGCCAGCAGCCCAGGGGGGCAATCTGGGCAGCCCCAGCATTTT. Residues: CASSPGGQSGQPQHF.

The table lists this clone with a count of one. The genes are TRBV5-1 and TRBJ2-7, with 8 bases that match TRBD2. The CDR3 length is 14 residues. Trimming cost V 1 base and J 4 bases; bases outside gene matches: 4. Germline V gene data show CDR1 as SGHRS and CDR2 as YFSETQ. CDR3 sequence: CASSLTGREYEQYF. The CDR3 DNA follows: TGCGCCAGCAGCTTGACCGGGAGGGAATACGAGCAGTACTTC. The full variable domain, with the rest looked up from reference TRBV5-1 and TRBJ2-7, is KAGVTQTPRYLIKTRGQQVTLSCSPISGHRSVSWYQQTPGQGLQFLFEYFSETQRNKGNFPGRFSGRQFSNSRSEMNVSTLELGDSALYLCASSLTGREYEQYFGPGTRLTVT.